This record concerns one TCR beta chain sequence. As yet, its antigen is unknown. Sequence at one end of the junction differs from germline and may be a read error. The data were obtained in a study of T cells after yellow fever vaccination. Production of TCR cDNA was by 5'RACE template switching, which also added a universal primer site and UMIs. A single record per CDR3 protein comes from TCRdb applying MiXCR to the 5' RACE reads. The repertoire holds hundreds of thousands of distinct CDR3 sequences, with approximately 13% as singletons. The CDR3 runs 15 residues. Germline V gene lookup returns CDR1 SSHAT and CDR2 FNYEAQ (reference sequence). General study findings and limits: Primary-vaccination clones mostly resurfaced post-booster (around 96% CD4, about 87% CD8).

This TCR was recovered from a man aged 18 to 29 who received the YFV17D yellow fever vaccine. This rearrangement joins TRBV7-7 to TRBJ2-5; D possibly corresponds to TRBD1 (6 bases). The specimen was CD4+ T cells sorted from PBMCs, collected 15 days after the yellow fever booster vaccination. The CDR3 DNA sequence: TGTGCTAGCAGCTTCTCCCAGGGGTTCCAAGAGACCCAGTACTTC. Protein: CASSFSQGFQETQYF.